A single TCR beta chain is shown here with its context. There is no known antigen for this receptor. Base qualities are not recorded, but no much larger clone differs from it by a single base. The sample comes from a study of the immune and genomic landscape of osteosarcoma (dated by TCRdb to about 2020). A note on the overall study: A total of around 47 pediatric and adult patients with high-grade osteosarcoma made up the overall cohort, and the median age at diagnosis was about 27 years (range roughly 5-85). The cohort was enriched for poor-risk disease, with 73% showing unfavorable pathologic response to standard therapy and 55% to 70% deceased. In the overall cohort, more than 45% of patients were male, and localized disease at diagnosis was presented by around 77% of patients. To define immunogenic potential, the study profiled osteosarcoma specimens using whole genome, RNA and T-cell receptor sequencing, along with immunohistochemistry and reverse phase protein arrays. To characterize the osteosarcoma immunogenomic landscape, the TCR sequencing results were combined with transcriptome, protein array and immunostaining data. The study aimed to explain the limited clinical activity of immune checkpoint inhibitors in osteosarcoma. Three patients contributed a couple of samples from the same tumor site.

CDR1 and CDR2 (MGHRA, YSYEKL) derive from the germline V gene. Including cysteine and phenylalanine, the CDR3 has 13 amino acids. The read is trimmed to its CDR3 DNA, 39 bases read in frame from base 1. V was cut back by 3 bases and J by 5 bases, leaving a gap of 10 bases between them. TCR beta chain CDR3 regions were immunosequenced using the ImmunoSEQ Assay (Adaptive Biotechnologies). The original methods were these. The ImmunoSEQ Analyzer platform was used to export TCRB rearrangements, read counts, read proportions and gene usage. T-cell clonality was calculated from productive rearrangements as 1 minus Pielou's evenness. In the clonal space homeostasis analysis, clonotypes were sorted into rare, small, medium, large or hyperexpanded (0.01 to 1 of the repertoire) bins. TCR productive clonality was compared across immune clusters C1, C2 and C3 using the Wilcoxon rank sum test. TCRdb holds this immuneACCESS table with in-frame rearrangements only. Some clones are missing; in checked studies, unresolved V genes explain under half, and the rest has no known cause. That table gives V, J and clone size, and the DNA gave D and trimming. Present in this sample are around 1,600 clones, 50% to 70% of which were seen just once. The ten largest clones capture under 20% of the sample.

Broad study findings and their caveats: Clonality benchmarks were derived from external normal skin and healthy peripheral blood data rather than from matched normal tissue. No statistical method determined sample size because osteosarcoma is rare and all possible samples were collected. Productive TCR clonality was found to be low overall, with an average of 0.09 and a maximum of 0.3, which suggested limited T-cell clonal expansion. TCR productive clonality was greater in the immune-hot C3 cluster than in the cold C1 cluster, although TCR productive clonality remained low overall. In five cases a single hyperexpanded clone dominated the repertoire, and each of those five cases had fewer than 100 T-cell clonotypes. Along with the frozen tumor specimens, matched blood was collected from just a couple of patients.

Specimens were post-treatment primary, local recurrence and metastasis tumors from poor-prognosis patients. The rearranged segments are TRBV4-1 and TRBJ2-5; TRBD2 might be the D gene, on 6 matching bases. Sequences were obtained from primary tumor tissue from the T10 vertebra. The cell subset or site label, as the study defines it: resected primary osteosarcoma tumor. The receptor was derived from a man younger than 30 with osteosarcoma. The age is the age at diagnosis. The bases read TGCGCCAGCAGCCAGGGGACTCTCGAGACCCAGTACTTC. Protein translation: CASSQGTLETQYF.